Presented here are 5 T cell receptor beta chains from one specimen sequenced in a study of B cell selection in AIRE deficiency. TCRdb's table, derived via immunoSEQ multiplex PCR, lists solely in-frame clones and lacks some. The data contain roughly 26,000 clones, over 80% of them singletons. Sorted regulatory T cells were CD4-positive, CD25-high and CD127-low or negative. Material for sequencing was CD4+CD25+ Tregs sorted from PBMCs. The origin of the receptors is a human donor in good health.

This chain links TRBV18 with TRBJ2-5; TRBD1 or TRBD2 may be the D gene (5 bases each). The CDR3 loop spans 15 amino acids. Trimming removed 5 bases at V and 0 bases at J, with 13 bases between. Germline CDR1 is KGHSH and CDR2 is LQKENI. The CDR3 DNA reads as TGTGCCAGCTCAACCGGGACGTACGACCAAGAGACCCAGTACTTC. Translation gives CASSTGTYDQETQYF.

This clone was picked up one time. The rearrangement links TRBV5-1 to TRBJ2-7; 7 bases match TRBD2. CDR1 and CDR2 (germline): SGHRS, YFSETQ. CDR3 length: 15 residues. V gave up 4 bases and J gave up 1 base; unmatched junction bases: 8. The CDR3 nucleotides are TGCGCCAGCAGCCCGGACTGGCGGGGGTCCTACGAGCAGTACTTC. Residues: CASSPDWRGSYEQYF.

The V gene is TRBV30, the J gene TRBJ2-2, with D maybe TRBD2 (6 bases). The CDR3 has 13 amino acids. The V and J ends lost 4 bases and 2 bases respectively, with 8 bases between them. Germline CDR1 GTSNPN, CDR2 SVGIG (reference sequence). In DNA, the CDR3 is TGTGCCTGGAAGGAGGGCAACACCGGGGAGCTGTTTTTT. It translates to CAWKEGNTGELFF.

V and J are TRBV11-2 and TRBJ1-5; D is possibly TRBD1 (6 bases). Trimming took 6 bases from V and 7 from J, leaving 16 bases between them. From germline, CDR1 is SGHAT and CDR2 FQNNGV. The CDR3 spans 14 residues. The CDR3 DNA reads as TGTGCCAGCAGTCCTGGGGGCATGGGGCAGCCCCAGCATTTT. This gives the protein CASSPGGMGQPQHF.

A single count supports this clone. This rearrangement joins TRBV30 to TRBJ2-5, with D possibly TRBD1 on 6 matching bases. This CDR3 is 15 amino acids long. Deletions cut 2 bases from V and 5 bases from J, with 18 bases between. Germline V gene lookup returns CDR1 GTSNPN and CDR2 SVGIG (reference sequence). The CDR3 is CAWSLRGRGSETQYF. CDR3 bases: TGTGCCTGGAGTTTACGCGGCAGGGGTAGCGAGACCCAGTACTTC.